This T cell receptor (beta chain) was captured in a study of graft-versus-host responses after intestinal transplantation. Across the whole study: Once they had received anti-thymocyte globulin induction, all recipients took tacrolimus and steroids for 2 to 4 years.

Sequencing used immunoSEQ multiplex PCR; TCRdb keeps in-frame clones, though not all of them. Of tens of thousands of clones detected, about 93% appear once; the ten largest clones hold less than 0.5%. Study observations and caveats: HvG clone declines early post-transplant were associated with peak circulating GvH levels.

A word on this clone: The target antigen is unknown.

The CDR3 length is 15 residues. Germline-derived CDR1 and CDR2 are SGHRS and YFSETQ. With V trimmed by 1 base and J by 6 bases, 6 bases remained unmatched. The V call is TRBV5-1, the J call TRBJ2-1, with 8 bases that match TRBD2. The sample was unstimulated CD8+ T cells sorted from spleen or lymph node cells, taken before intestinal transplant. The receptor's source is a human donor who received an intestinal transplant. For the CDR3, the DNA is TGCGCCAGCAGCTTGTATTTCCGGGAGGGCAATGAGCAGTTCTTC. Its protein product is CASSLYFREGNEQFF.